This T cell receptor (beta chain) was sequenced for a study of blood T cells in healthy people across ages. For the second PCR, which ran for about 6 to 11 cycles, a sample-barcoded 5' primer and a J-beta primer mix were used. TCRdb called the 5' RACE reads again in MiXCR, with one record for every CDR3 protein. This table has some 690,000 distinct CDR3 sequences, 22% appearing once. Each individual donor underwent a draw of approximately 9.8 milliliters of peripheral blood. Each sample used at least 6 million PBMCs. This TCR came from a man aged 70 or older in good health. Sample: blood.

The CDR3 DNA reads TGTGCCAGCAGCAAAACAAGGGGGCTTAATGAAAAACTGTTTTTT. Translation gives CASSKTRGLNEKLFF. This sequence joins TRBV11-2 and TRBJ1-4, with 7 positions matching TRBD1. The length of the CDR3 is 15 residues. The ends lost 5 bases at V and 4 bases at J; junction bases unmatched: 7. Germline assignment: CDR1 SGHAT and CDR2 FQNNGV.